A selection of T cell receptor beta chains follows, all from one sample in a study of technical replicates of blood from a few donors. Only in-frame clones appear in the TCRdb table, and some are missing; sequencing was by immunoSEQ multiplex PCR. Here the sample spans around 80,000 clones, 96% being singletons. The specimen was T cells isolated from PBMCs. The receptors were gathered from a human donor in good health. The CDR3 runs from the conserved cysteine through the conserved F or W.

>TRBV6-1|TRBJ2-4
CASSDFGTGLFRAKNIQYF
>TRBV30|TRBJ1-5
CAWSVRRGAVQPQHF
>TRBV6-5|TRBJ2-1
CASSYLAGGGNEQFF
>TRBV29-1|TRBJ1-4
CSVGTAVGEKLFF
>TRBV28|TRBJ1-3
CASSFDPGGSGNTIYF
>TRBV5-1|TRBJ2-7
CASSIGQGAIYEQYF
>TRBV5-4|TRBJ1-1
CASSLADTEAFF
>TRBV5-4|TRBJ1-1
CASSVGQGVTEAFF
>TRBV18|TRBJ1-5
CASFGQLNQPQHF
>TRBV7-9|TRBJ2-7
CASSLGRVEFSYEQYF
>TRBV7-9|TRBJ2-7
CASSLAGAVYEQYF
>TRBV4-2|TRBJ2-7
CASSQGREGYYEQYF
>TRBV10-3|TRBJ2-3
CAISDHAGGPKDTQYF
>TRBV4-1|TRBJ2-5
CASSQVWTGSQETQYF
>TRBV7-3|TRBJ1-1
CASSLAQNTEAFF
>TRBV6-5|TRBJ1-1
CASSFGTDTEAFF
>TRBV19|TRBJ2-2
CASSIDRGTGELFF
>TRBV27|TRBJ2-4
CASSTTASGLNIQYF
>TRBV6-5|TRBJ1-1
CASRPLDRLNTEAFF
>TRBV4-3|TRBJ2-1
CASSQDIGSTQFF
>TRBV27|TRBJ1-1
CASSLSRRVNTEAFF
>TRBV7-3|TRBJ1-1
CASSHRQGVDTEAFF
>TRBV30|TRBJ1-5
CAWSAPGNQPQHF
>TRBV28|TRBJ2-2
CASSSGTENTGELFF
>TRBV5-4|TRBJ2-7
CASSLEYNSYEQYF
>TRBV7-7|TRBJ2-1
CASSLVWREINNEQFF
>TRBV9|TRBJ2-7
CASSAGGTDSYEQYF
>TRBV6-5|TRBJ2-7
CASSITAEGHYEQYF
>TRBV15|TRBJ1-1
CATSRTGDTRLNTEAFF
>TRBV29-1|TRBJ1-3
CSVVTGAGNTIYF
>TRBV7-8|TRBJ1-4
CASSLTATNEKLFF
>TRBV6-5|TRBJ1-4
CASSLTVQEKLFF
>TRBV9|TRBJ2-2
CASSVLASGELFF
>TRBV18|TRBJ2-5
CASSPIGLAGFQETQYF
>TRBV15|TRBJ2-3
CATSRHSGDTQYF
>TRBV28|TRBJ1-1
CASSFPLRDYMNTEAFF
>TRBV7-3|TRBJ2-3
CASSSGLVPDTQYF
>TRBV6-1|TRBJ2-7
CASRYRGPLLYEQYF
>TRBV7-9|TRBJ2-5
CASSLTYSTKTQYF
>TRBV4-1|TRBJ2-1
CASSQGKAGDPSYNEQFF
>TRBV14|TRBJ2-3
CASSPIASGSLHTQYF
>TRBV5-6|TRBJ2-1
CASSFGTSVTNEQFF
>TRBV7-2|TRBJ2-1
CASSLELSDYNEQFF
>TRBV5-4|TRBJ2-1
CASSQLFLDEQFF